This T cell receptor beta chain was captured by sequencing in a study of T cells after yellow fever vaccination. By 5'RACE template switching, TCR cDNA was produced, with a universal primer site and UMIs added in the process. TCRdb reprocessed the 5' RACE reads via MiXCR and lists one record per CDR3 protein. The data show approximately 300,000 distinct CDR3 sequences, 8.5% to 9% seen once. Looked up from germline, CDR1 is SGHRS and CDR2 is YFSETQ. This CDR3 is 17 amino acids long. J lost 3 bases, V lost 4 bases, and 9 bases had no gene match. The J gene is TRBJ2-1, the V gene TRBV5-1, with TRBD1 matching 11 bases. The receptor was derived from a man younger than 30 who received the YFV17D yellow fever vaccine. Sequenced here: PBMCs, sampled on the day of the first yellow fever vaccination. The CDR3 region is CASSLGTGGKVYNEQFF. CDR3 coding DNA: TGCGCCAGCAGCCTGGGGACAGGGGGGAAGGTCTACAATGAGCAGTTCTTC.